These 30 T cell receptor beta chains were all obtained from the same sample, sequenced in a study of neurological immune-mediated disorders. Each CDR3 protein is one row after TCRdb ran MiXCR on the 5' RACE reads. The repertoire consists of tens of thousands of distinct CDR3 sequences, with 11% occurring once and the leading ten covering about 3.9%. Sample: CD4+ T cells from blood. These TCRs come from a woman in her twenties or thirties with HTLV-1-associated myelopathy (HAM/TSP).

This clonotype occurred many times. The J gene is TRBJ1-1, the V gene TRBV6-5; 7 bases align to TRBD1. V lost 4 bases and J lost 5; bases outside the gene matches: 16. The CDR3 is 17 residues long. Per the germline V gene, CDR1 is MNHEY and CDR2 is SVGAGI. CDR3 protein: CASSLETGPIMRTEAFF. DNA for the CDR3: TGTGCCAGCAGTTTGGAGACAGGGCCAATAATGAGGACTGAAGCTTTCTTT.

This clonotype was seen at least ten times. The rearrangement joins TRBV5-6 to TRBJ2-7; 7 bases map to TRBD1. The J segment lost 2 bases and the V segment lost 5 bases, leaving 7 bases of the junction unmatched. This CDR3 region has 14 residues. Germline assignment: CDR1 SGHDT and CDR2 YYEEEE. This CDR3 is CASRKTGSAYEQYF. The CDR3 DNA reads as TGTGCCAGCAGGAAGACAGGGTCTGCCTACGAGCAGTACTTC.

This clonotype was seen more than once but under ten times. The chain uses TRBV2 and TRBJ2-7, with TRBD1 matching 12 bases. The CDR3 is 19 amino acids. V lost 1 base and J lost 0; bases outside the gene matches: 10. CDR1 SNHLY and CDR2 FYNNEI come from the germline V gene. In DNA, the CDR3 is TGTGCCAGCAGTGAAGGTTTTGGGACAGGGGGCTCGCGCTCCTACGAGCAGTACTTC. Protein product: CASSEGFGTGGSRSYEQYF.

There are many counts of this clonotype. V and J are TRBV5-5 and TRBJ2-5; 7 bases align to TRBD1. Germline assignment: CDR1 SGHKS and CDR2 YYEKEE (reference sequence). The CDR3 extends over 12 amino acids. The V and J ends lost 4 bases and 9 bases, in that order; junction bases with no gene match: 6. CDR3 region: CASSQGVRAQYF. The CDR3 DNA sequence: TGTGCCAGCAGCCAGGGGGTAAGGGCCCAGTACTTC.

This clonotype showed up many times. The V and J genes are TRBV20-1 and TRBJ2-3; no clear D gene. The germline V and J ends were trimmed by 1 base and 0 bases, with 2 bases remaining between them. Germline loops: CDR1 DFQATT, CDR2 SNEGSKA (reference sequence). There are 12 residues in the CDR3. CDR3 sequence (DNA): TGCAGTGCTAGAGCAAGCACAGATACGCAGTATTTT. The encoded protein is CSARASTDTQYF.

Many counts were recorded for this clonotype. The CDR3, as DNA: TGTGCCAGCAGAGCTTCCAACATATTTGGGGATACGCAGTATTTT. Amino acids: CASRASNIFGDTQYF. The gene calls are TRBV7-2 and TRBJ2-3, with no clear D. In germline, CDR1 is SGHTA, CDR2 FQGNSA. The CDR3 spans 15 residues. The V end lost 6 bases, the J end lost 6 bases, and 19 bases lay between the germline ends.

In its sample, this clonotype was seen many times. This sequence joins TRBV20-1 and TRBJ1-2; D uncertain. Germline CDR1 reads DFQATT; CDR2 reads SNEGSKA (reference sequence). V was cut by 5 bases and J by 3 bases, with 10 bases left in between. This CDR3 region has 12 residues. The CDR3, as DNA: TGCAGTGCTCCCAAGGATTACTATGGCTACACCTTC. It is translated as CSAPKDYYGYTF.

This clonotype occurred many times. The chain uses TRBV20-1 and TRBJ2-7; D gene ambiguous. Trimming took off 3 bases at V and 2 bases at J, with 11 bases between the two ends. The CDR3 runs 13 residues. Germline V gene lookup returns CDR1 DFQATT and CDR2 SNEGSKA (reference sequence). This CDR3 reads CSARRQVPYEQYF. CDR3 DNA: TGCAGTGCTAGGCGGCAGGTTCCCTACGAGCAGTACTTC.

This clonotype was seen ten or more times. The rearrangement links TRBV5-1 to TRBJ1-1, with D possibly TRBD1 on 6 matching bases. This CDR3 spans 15 amino acids. V was trimmed by 0 bases and J by 4 bases, leaving 13 bases between them. Germline CDR1 reads SGHRS; CDR2 reads YFSETQ. This CDR3 is CASSLEGGVGTEAFF. In nucleotides, the CDR3 is TGCGCCAGCAGCTTGGAGGGGGGTGTCGGCACTGAAGCTTTCTTT.

This clonotype was detected many times. The chain joins TRBV5-1 to TRBJ1-2, with D tentatively TRBD1 (5 bases). CDR1 and CDR2 (germline): SGHRS, YFSETQ. The CDR3 runs 16 residues. The V and J ends lost 0 bases and 4 bases respectively, with 16 bases between them. CDR3 nucleotides: TGCGCCAGCAGCTTGGGGATGACAGCCGCCCGCTATGGCTACACCTTC. Translation gives CASSLGMTAARYGYTF.

This clonotype was seen repeatedly, ten times or more. V and J are TRBV5-1 and TRBJ1-1; TRBD1 agrees at 7 bases. Trimming at V came to 0 bases and at J to 6 bases, leaving 5 bases not matched to a gene. The CDR3 consists of 14 residues. The germline CDR1 and CDR2 sequences are SGHRS and YFSETQ. CDR3 DNA: TGCGCCAGCAGCTTGGAAGGGGGCATTGCTGAAGCTTTCTTT. As protein: CASSLEGGIAEAFF.

This clonotype has a count of ten or more. The chain couples TRBV5-1 to TRBJ2-2, with a weak D call TRBD1 (5 bases). Germline V gives CDR1 SGHRS, CDR2 YFSETQ. V shed 0 bases and J shed 0 bases, with 6 bases lying between them. This CDR3 has 15 amino acids. CDR3 DNA sequence: TGCGCCAGCAGCTTGGGACAGACGAACACCGGGGAGCTGTTTTTT. Protein: CASSLGQTNTGELFF.

This clonotype was picked up many times. The chain couples TRBV5-1 to TRBJ1-1; the D is unclear. This CDR3 region has 14 residues. V was trimmed by 4 bases and J by 1 base, leaving 11 bases between them. CDR1 is SGHRS, CDR2 YFSETQ, per germline. CDR3 protein: CASSSTETNTEAFF. DNA for the CDR3: TGCGCCAGCAGCAGCACGGAGACGAACACTGAAGCTTTCTTT. The complete variable domain, with remaining parts taken from reference TRBV5-1 and TRBJ1-1, reads KAGVTQTPRYLIKTRGQQVTLSCSPISGHRSVSWYQQTPGQGLQFLFEYFSETQRNKGNFPGRFSGRQFSNSRSEMNVSTLELGDSALYLCASSSTETNTEAFFGQGTRLTVV.

This clonotype was detected many times. V and J are TRBV29-1 and TRBJ2-3; 11 bases are a match to TRBD1. Germline values: CDR1 SQVTM, CDR2 ANQGSEA. Trimming cost V 8 bases and J 7 bases; bases outside gene matches: 5. The CDR3 runs to 12 residues. In DNA form, the CDR3 reads TGCAGCTCAGGGGACAGGGGGAATACGCAGTATTTT. Amino acids: CSSGDRGNTQYF.

This clonotype was counted at least ten times. The rearrangement uses TRBV20-1 and TRBJ1-1; D is unresolved. The CDR3 consists of 12 residues. With 6 bases removed from V and 2 bases from J, the gap between germline ends came to 10 bases. Germline V lookup: CDR1 DFQATT, CDR2 SNEGSKA (reference sequence). DNA of the CDR3: TGCAGTGCAAAGGGCCGCAACACTGAAGCTTTCTTT. The encoded protein is CSAKGRNTEAFF.

This chain links TRBV20-1 with TRBJ1-2, with D possibly being TRBD1 (5 bases). Germline V CDR1 and CDR2: DFQATT, SNEGSKA (reference sequence). Trimming removed 6 bases at V and 4 bases at J, with 15 bases between. The CDR3 is made up of 13 amino acids. The CDR3 sequence is CSAKEDIGYGYTF. CDR3 DNA sequence: TGCAGTGCCAAAGAGGACATAGGCTATGGCTACACCTTC.

The sample holds many counts of this clonotype. The V gene is TRBV12-3 or TRBV12-4, the J gene TRBJ1-1, with 7 bases fitting TRBD1. With V trimmed by 3 bases and J by 4 bases, 5 bases remained unmatched. This CDR3 contains 14 residues. CDR3 amino acids: CASSFGTEGTEAFF. The CDR3 DNA follows: TGTGCCAGCAGTTTCGGGACAGAGGGCACTGAAGCTTTCTTT.

This clonotype came up many times. The rearrangement uses TRBV3-1 and TRBJ2-1, with 15 bases that match TRBD2. Per germline, CDR1 LGHDT and CDR2 YNNKEL (reference sequence). V was clipped by 1 base and J by 13 bases; unmatched bases: 8. The length of the CDR3 is 16 residues. The CDR3 DNA sequence: TGTGCCAGCAGCCAAGCACCGGGACTAGCGGGGGGCCCCCAGTTCTTC. Protein product: CASSQAPGLAGGPQFF.

About this clonotype: At one boundary the junction diverges from the germline segment, which might be a read error. The genes are TRBV20-1 and TRBJ1-5; 7 bases align to TRBD1. Germline V lookup: CDR1 DFQATT, CDR2 SNEGSKA (reference sequence). The CDR3 covers 13 residues. CDR3 bases: TGCAGTGCTAAGGACAGGAGAAATCAGCCCAAGCATTTT. It translates to CSAKDRRNQPKHF.

Comments on this clonotype: This sequence may be a read error, since a much larger clone differs from it by one base. V gene TRBV6-5 combines with J gene TRBJ1-5, with TRBD1 matching over 8 bases. The germline CDR1 and CDR2 sequences are MNHEY and SVGAGI. The CDR3 has 13 residues. The CDR3 sequence: CVPPTGANQTQHF. DNA for the CDR3: TGTGTCCCTCCGACAGGGGCAAATCAGACCCAGCATTTT.

This clonotype appeared many times. CDR3 sequence (DNA): TGTGCCAGCAGCTTGGACGAGGGGGATATGAAAAAACTGTTTTTT. Protein sequence: CASSLDEGDMKKLFF. The chain uses TRBV5-5 and TRBJ1-4; D may be TRBD1 (6 bases). The CDR3 loop spans 15 amino acids. The V gene's germline CDR1 is SGHKS and CDR2 YYEKEE (reference sequence). V dropped 0 bases and J dropped 9 bases, with 15 bases sitting between them.

At least ten counts were recorded for this clonotype. The gene calls are TRBV5-1 and TRBJ1-2; 7 bases align to TRBD1. The CDR3 loop spans 16 amino acids. From germline, CDR1 is SGHRS and CDR2 YFSETQ. J gave up 7 bases and V 5 bases, and 17 bases lay outside the gene matches. CDR3 nucleotides: TGCGCCAGCAGTCAGCGAGGAGACAGGGTGGATACTGGCTACACCTTC. It translates to CASSQRGDRVDTGYTF. The complete variable domain, with remaining parts taken from reference TRBV5-1 and TRBJ1-2, reads KAGVTQTPRYLIKTRGQQVTLSCSPISGHRSVSWYQQTPGQGLQFLFEYFSETQRNKGNFPGRFSGRQFSNSRSEMNVSTLELGDSALYLCASSQRGDRVDTGYTFGSGTRLTVV.

This clonotype was counted at least ten times. The chain combines TRBV5-1 with TRBJ2-7, with 8 bases that match TRBD1. V shed 4 bases and J 1 base; nucleotides not matched to a gene: 4. CDR1 is SGHRS, CDR2 YFSETQ, per germline. This CDR3 has 14 residues. Written as DNA, the CDR3 is TGCGCCAGCAGCCCCGACAGGGGTTCCTACGAGCAGTACTTC. The encoded protein is CASSPDRGSYEQYF.

This clonotype was detected ten times or more. V is TRBV6-2 or TRBV6-3 and J is TRBJ2-1, with TRBD2 matching over 9 bases. Per germline, CDR1 MNHEY and CDR2 SVGEGT. V lost 0 bases, J lost 3 bases, and 6 bases stayed unmatched. The CDR3 is 17 residues long. The CDR3 sequence is CASSYSPPSGVYNEQFF. The CDR3, as DNA: TGTGCCAGCAGTTACTCGCCTCCTAGCGGGGTCTACAATGAGCAGTTCTTC.

As concerns this clonotype: One base away lies a much larger clone, so this may be a sequencing read error. V gene TRBV20-1 combines with J gene TRBJ2-2; D might be TRBD1 or TRBD2, each matching 5 bases. The V end was cut by 6 bases, the J end by 5 bases, with 22 bases between. This CDR3 has 16 amino acids. Germline V gene lookup returns CDR1 DFQATT and CDR2 SNEGSKA (reference sequence). The DNA for the CDR3 is TGCAGTGCCACGATTCAGGGACGGAAATCTACCGGGGAGCTGTTTTTT. It is translated as CSATIQGRKSTGELFF.

This clonotype was observed at least ten times. The chain carries TRBV7-2 and TRBJ1-3; no clear D. Trimming left V 1 base short and J 0 bases short, with 4 bases between. Looked up from germline, CDR1 is SGHTA and CDR2 is FQGNSA. This CDR3 region has 14 residues. CDR3 sequence: CASSLGISGNTIYF. CDR3 bases: TGTGCCAGCAGCTTAGGGATCTCTGGAAACACCATATATTTT.

There are many counts of this clonotype. The chain has TRBV20-1 and TRBJ1-1; 8 bases match TRBD1. CDR1 and CDR2 from the germline V gene are DFQATT and SNEGSKA (reference sequence). The V gene end was trimmed by 1 base and the J gene end by 7 bases; junction bases not matched to a gene: 8. CDR3 length equals 14 residues. The CDR3 protein is CSARVGQGIGEAFF. The CDR3 nucleotides read TGCAGTGCTAGAGTTGGACAGGGAATTGGTGAAGCTTTCTTT.

This clonotype was detected ten times or more. This CDR3 reads CASSPLGLTENSGNTIYF. In DNA form, the CDR3 reads TGTGCCAGCTCACCCCTAGGTTTAACGGAAAACTCTGGAAACACCATATATTTT. The chain has TRBV18 and TRBJ1-3; D unresolved. The CDR3 consists of 18 residues. The germline gives CDR1 KGHSH, CDR2 LQKENI. V lost 3 bases, J lost 0 bases, and 18 bases lay in between.

This clonotype was recorded many times. The chain combines TRBV20-1 with TRBJ1-5; D is ambiguous. Trimming pared 0 bases from V and 2 bases from J, leaving 11 bases between. The germline V gene has CDR1 DFQATT and CDR2 SNEGSKA (reference sequence). The CDR3 loop spans 15 amino acids. The CDR3 DNA reads TGCAGTGCTAGAGATAGGCCGTTCGGCAATCAGCCCCAGCATTTT. It is translated as CSARDRPFGNQPQHF.

This clonotype was seen many times. The V call is TRBV20-1, the J call TRBJ2-1; 8 bases agree with TRBD1. V trimming: 2 bases; J trimming: 9 bases; junction bases outside the gene matches: 9. Germline V gene sequence: CDR1 DFQATT, CDR2 SNEGSKA (reference sequence). This CDR3 spans 14 amino acids. The CDR3 is CSARQGARSGEQFF. The DNA of the CDR3 is TGCAGTGCTAGACAGGGGGCACGTAGCGGTGAGCAGTTCTTC.